This T cell receptor beta chain was documented in a study of blood T cell repertoires in COVID-19. On the study more broadly: Both acute and convalescent COVID-19 samples were obtained from the United States, Italy and Spain. In each case, the material was cDNA or gDNA derived from T cells, B-cell-depleted T cells, or PBMCs.

Original analysis: Cell counts per sample came from amplifying reference gene primers. Using immunoSEQ multiplex PCR, the repertoire was profiled, and TCRdb retains in-frame clones only, with some absent. The V and J calls and clone size were taken over from that table, and D and trimming were inferred from the DNA. Seen here are approximately 450,000 clones, 80% to 90% observed once, and the top ten hold roughly 4.3%. From germline, CDR1 is KGHDR and CDR2 SFDVKD. Trimming pared 2 bases from V and 6 bases from J, leaving 7 bases between. This CDR3 region has 13 residues. The specimen was peripheral blood. This TCR derives from a woman in her 30s with acute or convalescent COVID-19. This rearrangement joins TRBV24-1 to TRBJ2-1, with D maybe TRBD1 (6 bases). As DNA, the CDR3 is TGTGCCACCAGTGATTCGGACAGCAATGAGCAGTTCTTC. This encodes CATSDSDSNEQFF.